Listed below are T cell receptor beta chains from one sample, sequenced in a study of CD8 T cells in Susac syndrome. Each CDR3 protein gets one entry after TCRdb re-called the immunoSEQ multiplex PCR reads with MiXCR. The sample includes some 250,000 distinct CDR3 sequences, 90% to 97% of them seen just once. The sequenced material came from CD4+ T cells from PBMCs. The source is a human donor with Susac syndrome. The CDR3 runs from the conserved cysteine through the conserved F or W. Fields, in order: D gene, J gene, V gene, clone size, CDR3 protein, CDR3 DNA. D genes are given only for firm matches. Size is stated for part of the rows, as once, few or many counts, or as a class when the clone is expanded.

d_gene: TRBD2
j_gene: TRBJ2-2
v_gene: TRBV29-1
abundance: .
CDR3aa: CSVLVASGTLTGELFF
CDR3nt: TGCAGCGTCTTGGTAGCTAGCGGGACCCTCACCGGGGAGCTGTTTTTT

d_gene: .
j_gene: TRBJ1-4
v_gene: TRBV28
abundance: .
CDR3aa: CASSLRPEKLFF
CDR3nt: TGTGCCAGCAGTTTGAGGCCTGAAAAACTGTTTTTT

d_gene: TRBD1
j_gene: TRBJ1-1
v_gene: TRBV7-9
abundance: .
CDR3aa: CASSFTGGAGTEAFF
CDR3nt: TGTGCCAGCAGCTTCACAGGGGGCGCGGGCACTGAAGCTTTCTTT

d_gene: .
j_gene: TRBJ1-1
v_gene: TRBV4-2
abundance: .
CDR3aa: CASSQDFLAFF
CDR3nt: TGTGCCAGCAGCCAAGACTTTTTGGCTTTCTTT

d_gene: TRBD1
j_gene: TRBJ2-1
v_gene: TRBV2
abundance: once
CDR3aa: CASNSDRGGGEQFF
CDR3nt: TGTGCCAGCAATTCGGACAGGGGAGGAGGTGAGCAGTTCTTC

d_gene: .
j_gene: TRBJ2-3
v_gene: TRBV3-1
abundance: .
CDR3aa: CASSRGGKVDTQYF
CDR3nt: TGTGCCAGCAGCCGGGGCGGGAAGGTGGATACGCAGTATTTT

d_gene: .
j_gene: TRBJ1-1
v_gene: TRBV27
abundance: .
CDR3aa: CASSTRQYPNTEAFF
CDR3nt: TGTGCCAGCAGTACCCGACAGTACCCGAACACTGAAGCTTTCTTT

d_gene: .
j_gene: TRBJ1-3
v_gene: TRBV7-6
abundance: .
CDR3aa: CASSPIPGISGNTIYF
CDR3nt: TGTGCCAGCAGCCCCATACCAGGGATCTCTGGAAACACCATATATTTT

d_gene: TRBD1
j_gene: TRBJ1-2
v_gene: TRBV30
abundance: .
CDR3aa: CAWNQQGAYGYTF
CDR3nt: TGTGCCTGGAATCAACAGGGGGCGTATGGCTACACCTTC

d_gene: TRBD2
j_gene: TRBJ2-5
v_gene: TRBV29-1
abundance: .
CDR3aa: CSVEGPDGGARETQYF
CDR3nt: TGCAGCGTTGAAGGACCCGACGGGGGGGCGAGGGAGACCCAGTACTTC

d_gene: .
j_gene: TRBJ1-5
v_gene: TRBV20-1
abundance: .
CDR3aa: CSARFLRDQPQHF
CDR3nt: TGCAGTGCTAGATTCCTGAGAGATCAGCCCCAGCATTTT

d_gene: TRBD1
j_gene: TRBJ2-4
v_gene: TRBV14
abundance: .
CDR3aa: CASSRRDSLAKNIQYF
CDR3nt: TGTGCCAGCAGCCGCCGGGACAGCTTAGCCAAAAACATTCAGTACTTC

d_gene: .
j_gene: TRBJ1-3
v_gene: TRBV12-3/TRBV12-4
abundance: .
CDR3aa: CASSLRETGNTIYF
CDR3nt: TGTGCCAGCAGTTTAAGGGAAACCGGAAACACCATATATTTT

d_gene: .
j_gene: TRBJ2-1
v_gene: TRBV27
abundance: .
CDR3aa: CASSQRTNEQFF
CDR3nt: TGTGCCAGCAGTCAACGGACTAATGAGCAGTTCTTC

d_gene: .
j_gene: TRBJ2-7
v_gene: TRBV20-1
abundance: .
CDR3aa: CSARSTGTIYEQYF
CDR3nt: TGCAGTGCTAGGTCAACAGGCACTATCTACGAGCAGTACTTC

d_gene: .
j_gene: TRBJ2-3
v_gene: TRBV9
abundance: .
CDR3aa: CASSASPADTQYF
CDR3nt: TGTGCCAGCAGCGCATCACCTGCAGATACGCAGTATTTT

d_gene: .
j_gene: TRBJ2-7
v_gene: TRBV20-1
abundance: .
CDR3aa: CSAASGLASYEQYF
CDR3nt: TGCAGTGCCGCCTCCGGGCTAGCGTCCTACGAGCAGTACTTC

d_gene: .
j_gene: TRBJ1-1
v_gene: TRBV3-1
abundance: .
CDR3aa: CASSQVKLNTEAFF
CDR3nt: TGTGCCAGCAGCCAAGTCAAGTTGAACACTGAAGCTTTCTTT

d_gene: .
j_gene: TRBJ2-3
v_gene: TRBV2
abundance: .
CDR3aa: CASRLYVGDTQYF
CDR3nt: TGTGCCAGCAGATTATATGTAGGGGATACGCAGTATTTT

d_gene: TRBD1
j_gene: TRBJ2-7
v_gene: TRBV29-1
abundance: .
CDR3aa: CSVRPGQGAYEQYF
CDR3nt: TGCAGCGTAAGACCGGGACAGGGGGCGTACGAGCAGTACTTC

d_gene: .
j_gene: TRBJ2-6
v_gene: TRBV7-9
abundance: .
CDR3aa: CASSSQAGANVLTF
CDR3nt: TGTGCCAGCAGCTCACAGGCTGGGGCCAACGTCCTGACTTTC

d_gene: .
j_gene: TRBJ2-5
v_gene: TRBV7-2
abundance: .
CDR3aa: CASSPYGPQETQYF
CDR3nt: TGTGCCAGCAGCCCATACGGTCCCCAAGAGACCCAGTACTTC

d_gene: .
j_gene: TRBJ2-5
v_gene: TRBV9
abundance: .
CDR3aa: CASSVGGRSQETQYF
CDR3nt: TGTGCCAGCAGCGTAGGTGGCAGGTCTCAAGAGACCCAGTACTTC

d_gene: .
j_gene: TRBJ1-4
v_gene: TRBV30
abundance: .
CDR3aa: CAWSVSRGLYEKLFF
CDR3nt: TGTGCCTGGAGTGTATCCCGGGGGCTATATGAAAAACTGTTTTTT

d_gene: .
j_gene: TRBJ2-7
v_gene: TRBV9
abundance: .
CDR3aa: CASSSGPLRTYEQYF
CDR3nt: TGTGCCAGCAGCTCCGGCCCCCTTCGCACCTACGAGCAGTACTTC

d_gene: TRBD2
j_gene: TRBJ2-6
v_gene: TRBV20-1
abundance: .
CDR3aa: CSARDSRASGREVSGANVLTF
CDR3nt: TGCAGTGCTAGAGATTCCAGAGCTAGCGGGAGGGAAGTCTCTGGGGCCAACGTCCTGACTTTC

d_gene: .
j_gene: TRBJ1-4
v_gene: TRBV9
abundance: .
CDR3aa: CARNWTIGYEKLFF
CDR3nt: TGTGCCCGAAACTGGACAATCGGTTATGAAAAACTGTTTTTT

d_gene: .
j_gene: TRBJ2-7
v_gene: TRBV6-6
abundance: .
CDR3aa: CASSYRGVHEQYF
CDR3nt: TGTGCCAGCAGTTACAGGGGAGTGCACGAGCAGTACTTC

d_gene: .
j_gene: TRBJ2-5
v_gene: TRBV20-1
abundance: once
CDR3aa: CSAYPGIEETQYF
CDR3nt: TGCAGTGCTTATCCCGGGATCGAAGAGACCCAGTACTTC

d_gene: .
j_gene: TRBJ1-5
v_gene: TRBV5-1
abundance: .
CDR3aa: CASSIGTNSNQPQHF
CDR3nt: TGCGCCAGCAGCATCGGGACAAATAGCAATCAGCCCCAGCATTTT

d_gene: .
j_gene: TRBJ1-2
v_gene: TRBV27
abundance: .
CDR3aa: CASSYRVGYGYTF
CDR3nt: TGTGCCAGCAGTTACAGGGTTGGCTATGGCTACACCTTC

d_gene: .
j_gene: TRBJ1-1
v_gene: TRBV13
abundance: .
CDR3aa: CASSLEPFVGENTEAFF
CDR3nt: TGTGCCAGCAGCTTAGAGCCCTTTGTCGGGGAGAACACTGAAGCTTTCTTT

d_gene: .
j_gene: TRBJ2-1
v_gene: TRBV27
abundance: .
CDR3aa: CASKGYSYNEQFF
CDR3nt: TGTGCCAGCAAGGGCTACTCCTACAATGAGCAGTTCTTC

d_gene: TRBD2
j_gene: TRBJ2-1
v_gene: TRBV23-1
abundance: .
CDR3aa: CASTLGGGLGNEQFF
CDR3nt: TGCGCCAGCACCCTGGGCGGGGGGCTTGGCAATGAGCAGTTCTTC

d_gene: TRBD2
j_gene: TRBJ2-7
v_gene: TRBV7-2
abundance: .
CDR3aa: CASRETSGSDEQYF
CDR3nt: TGTGCCAGCAGAGAGACTAGCGGGAGTGACGAGCAGTACTTC

d_gene: .
j_gene: TRBJ1-5
v_gene: TRBV30
abundance: .
CDR3aa: CAWSENQPQHF
CDR3nt: TGTGCCTGGAGTGAAAATCAGCCCCAGCATTTT

d_gene: TRBD1
j_gene: TRBJ1-1
v_gene: TRBV12-3/TRBV12-4
abundance: .
CDR3aa: CASTRQGNTEAFF
CDR3nt: TGTGCCAGCACCCGACAGGGAAACACTGAAGCTTTCTTT

d_gene: TRBD2
j_gene: TRBJ2-1
v_gene: TRBV7-9
abundance: .
CDR3aa: CASSFSGYADNEQFF
CDR3nt: TGTGCCAGCAGCTTTAGCGGGTACGCGGACAATGAGCAGTTCTTC

d_gene: .
j_gene: TRBJ1-2
v_gene: TRBV30
abundance: once
CDR3aa: CAWSAGPSYGYTF
CDR3nt: TGTGCCTGGAGTGCAGGGCCTAGCTATGGCTACACCTTC

d_gene: TRBD2
j_gene: TRBJ2-7
v_gene: TRBV19
abundance: .
CDR3aa: CASTPGGVGLAAGEQYF
CDR3nt: TGTGCCAGTACTCCAGGAGGGGTGGGACTAGCGGCCGGAGAGCAGTACTTC

d_gene: .
j_gene: TRBJ1-1
v_gene: TRBV29-1
abundance: .
CDR3aa: CSVEQLNTEAFF
CDR3nt: TGCAGCGTTGAACAGTTGAACACTGAAGCTTTCTTT

d_gene: .
j_gene: TRBJ2-7
v_gene: TRBV2
abundance: .
CDR3aa: CASSEGELYEQYF
CDR3nt: TGTGCCAGCAGTGAAGGCGAACTCTACGAGCAGTACTTC

d_gene: .
j_gene: TRBJ1-4
v_gene: TRBV20-1
abundance: .
CDR3aa: CSANGGRISEKLFF
CDR3nt: TGCAGTGCCAATGGGGGCAGAATTAGTGAAAAACTGTTTTTT

d_gene: .
j_gene: TRBJ1-5
v_gene: TRBV9
abundance: .
CDR3aa: CASSVGPGTNNQPQHF
CDR3nt: TGTGCCAGCAGCGTAGGACCAGGGACTAACAATCAGCCCCAGCATTTT

d_gene: .
j_gene: TRBJ1-1
v_gene: TRBV29-1
abundance: .
CDR3aa: CSVSKNTEAFF
CDR3nt: TGCAGCGTTAGCAAGAACACTGAAGCTTTCTTT

d_gene: .
j_gene: TRBJ2-7
v_gene: TRBV11-2
abundance: .
CDR3aa: CASSQDGISSYEQYF
CDR3nt: TGTGCCAGCAGCCAGGACGGAATAAGCTCCTACGAGCAGTACTTC

d_gene: .
j_gene: TRBJ1-5
v_gene: TRBV3-1
abundance: .
CDR3aa: CASSQDFFNQPQHF
CDR3nt: TGTGCCAGCAGCCAGGACTTTTTCAATCAGCCCCAGCATTTT

d_gene: .
j_gene: TRBJ1-5
v_gene: TRBV12-3/TRBV12-4
abundance: .
CDR3aa: CASSKNQPQHF
CDR3nt: TGTGCCAGCAGTAAGAATCAGCCCCAGCATTTT